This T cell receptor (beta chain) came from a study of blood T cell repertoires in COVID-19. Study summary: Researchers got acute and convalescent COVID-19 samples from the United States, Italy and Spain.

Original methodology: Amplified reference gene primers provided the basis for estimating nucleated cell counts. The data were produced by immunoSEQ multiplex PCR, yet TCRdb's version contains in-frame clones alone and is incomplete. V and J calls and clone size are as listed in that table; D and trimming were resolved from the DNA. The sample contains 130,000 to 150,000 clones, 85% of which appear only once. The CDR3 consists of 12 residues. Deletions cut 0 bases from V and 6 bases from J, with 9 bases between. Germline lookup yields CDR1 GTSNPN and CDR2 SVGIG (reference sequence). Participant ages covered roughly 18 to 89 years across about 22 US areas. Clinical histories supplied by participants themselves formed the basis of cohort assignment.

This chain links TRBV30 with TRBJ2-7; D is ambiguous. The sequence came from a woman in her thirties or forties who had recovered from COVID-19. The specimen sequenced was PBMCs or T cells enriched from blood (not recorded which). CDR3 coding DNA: TGTGCCTGGAGTGTACGTCCCGGCGAGCAGTACTTC. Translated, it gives CAWSVRPGEQYF.